Shown below are 32 T cell receptor beta chains from a single sample sequenced in a study of blood T cell repertoires in COVID-19. Using immunoSEQ multiplex PCR, the repertoire was profiled, and TCRdb retains in-frame clones only, with some absent. This table holds over 100,000 clones, 81% found once. Specimen: peripheral blood. All receptors derive from a woman in her sixties or seventies with active or convalescent COVID-19.

The chain is built from TRBV5-6 and TRBJ1-4; D is possibly TRBD1 (6 bases). This CDR3 has 14 residues. The V gene lost 3 bases and the J gene lost 4 bases, with 10 bases spanning the gap. CDR1 is SGHDT, CDR2 YYEEEE, per germline. The CDR3 region has the DNA TGTGCCAGCAGCTCCTGGACAGTTAATGAAAAACTGTTTTTT. Amino acids: CASSSWTVNEKLFF.

The chain combines TRBV6-4 with TRBJ2-2; 13 positions match TRBD2. The V and J ends lost 8 bases and 3 bases, in that order; junction bases with no gene match: 0. Germline V gene lookup returns CDR1 MRHNA and CDR2 SNTAGT. The CDR3 has 14 amino acids. CDR3 sequence reads: CASGTSGDTGELFF. The CDR3 bases are TGTGCCAGCGGGACTAGCGGGGACACCGGGGAGCTGTTTTTT.

This sequence joins TRBV7-2 and TRBJ2-3; D gene ambiguous. V was shortened by 1 base and J by 2 bases, with 13 bases between the two germline ends. This CDR3 comprises 16 residues. Germline CDR1 is SGHTA and CDR2 is FQGNSA. This CDR3 is CASSLVGFSDTDTQYF. The CDR3 bases are TGTGCCAGCAGCTTAGTGGGTTTCAGCGACACAGATACGCAGTATTTT.

In this sample, this clone turned up a few times. The chain couples TRBV12-1 to TRBJ2-5; the D segment call TRBD1 is taken from the table without a DNA check. TRBV12-1 is labeled a pseudogene. The CDR3 extends over 16 amino acids. CDR3 protein: CASSQEGQGTKETQYF. The CDR3 nucleotides read TGTGCCAGCAGCCAGGAAGGACAGGGGACGAAAGAGACCCAGTACTTC.

This clone showed up many times. The chain uses TRBV28 and TRBJ1-2; 7 nucleotides agree with TRBD1. Losses at the gene ends were 4 bases for V and 0 bases for J; bases not matched to a gene: 14. The length of the CDR3 is 18 residues. Germline V lookup: CDR1 MDHEN, CDR2 SYDVKM. Here the CDR3 DNA reads TGTGCCAGCAGTTCCCATTTTCGACAGGGACTGACTAACTATGGCTACACCTTC. This sequence encodes CASSSHFRQGLTNYGYTF.

The rearrangement uses TRBV18 and TRBJ2-7; 7 bases line up with TRBD1. CDR3 length: 15 amino acids. Unmatched junction bases numbered 11, after V lost 3 bases and J lost 6 bases. Germline V gives CDR1 KGHSH, CDR2 LQKENI. The CDR3: CASSPDTGVLGEQYF. The CDR3 bases are TGTGCCAGCTCACCTGATACAGGGGTTCTGGGCGAGCAGTACTTC.

The chain couples TRBV2 to TRBJ2-7; a weak D match, TRBD2 (7 bases). This CDR3 is built from 12 residues. The germline V and J ends were trimmed by 8 bases and 2 bases, with 10 bases remaining between them. CDR1 and CDR2 from the germline V gene are SNHLY and FYNNEI. The CDR3 nucleotides read TGTGCCAGCCGGGGGGCTGCCTACGAGCAGTACTTC. Protein product: CASRGAAYEQYF.

The chain uses TRBV5-1 and TRBJ2-1, with 16 bases lining up with TRBD2. The ends lost 3 bases at V and 2 bases at J; junction bases unmatched: 11. The CDR3 consists of 20 residues. Germline V gives CDR1 SGHRS, CDR2 YFSETQ. CDR3 amino acids: CASSSPGTSGGAPAYNEQFF. Here the CDR3 DNA reads TGCGCCAGCAGCTCGCCCGGGACTAGCGGGGGGGCCCCCGCCTACAATGAGCAGTTCTTC.

The chain combines TRBV10-3 with TRBJ2-1; TRBD1 matches at 8 bases. Germline values: CDR1 ENHRY, CDR2 SYGVKD. This CDR3 has 16 residues. V shed 6 bases, J shed 4 bases, and the junction held 11 bases outside the gene matches. DNA of the CDR3: TGTGCCATCAGGGGGTCCGACAGGGGAATTTACAATGAGCAGTTCTTC. Protein product: CAIRGSDRGIYNEQFF.

The table lists this clone with a few counts. This rearrangement joins TRBV11-2 to TRBJ2-2; 13 positions agree with TRBD2. Germline V gene data show CDR1 as SGHAT and CDR2 as FQNNGV. V dropped 2 bases and J dropped 5; count of bases not matched to a gene: 8. The CDR3 consists of 18 residues. CDR3 region: CASSLLTSGRARTGELFF. The CDR3 DNA reads as TGTGCCAGCAGCTTACTTACTAGCGGGAGGGCCAGGACCGGGGAGCTGTTTTTT.

The V gene is TRBV5-1, the J gene TRBJ2-5, with D unclear. The germline V gene has CDR1 SGHRS and CDR2 YFSETQ. The CDR3 is 15 residues long. The V gene lost 1 base and the J gene lost 2 bases, with 12 bases spanning the gap. CDR3 DNA sequence: TGCGCCAGCAGCTTGCGTTTTGACAAACAAGAGACCCAGTACTTC. Amino acid sequence: CASSLRFDKQETQYF. The full variable domain, its missing parts supplied by reference TRBV5-1 and TRBJ2-5, is KAGVTQTPRYLIKTRGQQVTLSCSPISGHRSVSWYQQTPGQGLQFLFEYFSETQRNKGNFPGRFSGRQFSNSRSEMNVSTLELGDSALYLCASSLRFDKQETQYFGPGTRLLVL.

This sequence joins TRBV10-1 and TRBJ1-1; no reliable D call. This CDR3 has 13 amino acids. Germline V gives CDR1 WNHNN, CDR2 SYGVQD (reference sequence). Trimming pared 0 bases from V and 7 bases from J, leaving 9 bases between. The CDR3 region has the DNA TGCGCCAGCAGTGAGTCGCTGACAAATGAAGCTTTCTTT. It specifies CASSESLTNEAFF.

This chain joins TRBV5-6 and TRBJ1-6; D gene ambiguous. Trimming cost V 0 bases and J 10 bases, with 11 bases left between them. CDR3 length: 14 amino acids. In germline, CDR1 is SGHDT, CDR2 YYEEEE. The CDR3 protein is CASSLAAGESPLHF. In DNA form, the CDR3 reads TGTGCCAGCAGCTTGGCCGCGGGCGAATCACCCCTCCACTTT.

Note on this clone: This same CDR3 is encoded by further DNA sequences in the sample. V usage is TRBV5-1 and J usage is TRBJ1-4; D is unclear. CDR3 length: 12 residues. CDR1 is SGHRS, CDR2 YFSETQ, per germline. The V end lost 3 bases, the J end lost 11 bases, and 11 bases lay between the germline ends. In nucleotides, the CDR3 is TGCGCCAGCAGCTCCTCCGGGGAGAAACTGTTTTTT. Its protein product is CASSSSGEKLFF.

The genes are TRBV6-5 and TRBJ2-3, with a tentative D call TRBD2 (5 bases). Trimming cost V 5 bases and J 2 bases, with 11 bases left between them. Looked up from germline, CDR1 is MNHEY and CDR2 is SVGAGI. This CDR3 contains 14 residues. CDR3 DNA: TGTGCCAGCAGTCTAGCAGACTTCACAGATACGCAGTATTTT. Encoded protein: CASSLADFTDTQYF.

This chain uses TRBV9 with TRBJ2-7; no firm D call. This CDR3 region has 16 residues. From germline, CDR1 is SGDLS and CDR2 YYNGEE. V lost 3 bases and J 2 bases, leaving 18 bases between the germline ends. This CDR3 is CASSERSPSIPYEQYV. The CDR3 coding sequence is TGTGCCAGCAGCGAAAGGAGCCCCTCTATCCCCTACGAGCAGTACGTC.

The V call is TRBV30, the J call TRBJ1-1; tentative D call: TRBD1 (6 bases). V shed 0 bases and J shed 1 base, with 6 bases lying between them. CDR1 and CDR2 (germline): GTSNPN, SVGIG (reference sequence). The CDR3 sequence is 13 residues long. The CDR3 nucleotides are TGTGCCTGGAGTGTACAGGGGAACACTGAAGCTTTCTTT. It specifies CAWSVQGNTEAFF.

This chain connects TRBV11-3 to TRBJ2-1; D possibly corresponds to TRBD2 (5 bases). Germline CDR1 SGHNT, CDR2 YENEEA. The length of the CDR3 is 16 residues. Trimming took 5 bases from V and 5 from J, leaving 19 bases between them. The CDR3 DNA follows: TGTGCCAGCAGCCTAATGGCACCTCCGAGGGACAATGAGCAGTTCTTC. Protein: CASSLMAPPRDNEQFF.

The chain employs TRBV15 and TRBJ1-1; 8 bases align to TRBD1. Germline V lookup: CDR1 LNHNV, CDR2 YYDKDF (reference sequence). The CDR3 is 18 amino acids. The V gene end was trimmed by 7 bases and the J gene end by 0 bases; junction bases not matched to a gene: 16. In nucleotides, the CDR3 is TGTGCCACCACAGGGTCTCTCGACGACAGGGGATTGAACACTGAAGCTTTCTTT. It encodes CATTGSLDDRGLNTEAFF.

The chain has TRBV6-2 or TRBV6-3 and TRBJ1-5, with 7 bases fitting TRBD1. The length of the CDR3 is 16 residues. Germline V gene data show CDR1 as MNHEY and CDR2 as SVGEGT. Trimming cost V 2 bases and J 5 bases; bases outside gene matches: 9. The CDR3 sequence is CASSYPGTAFYQPQHF. As DNA, the CDR3 is TGTGCCAGCAGTTACCCCGGGACAGCCTTTTATCAGCCCCAGCATTTT.

The CDR3 spells CASSLSGLAGVLNEQFF. CDR3 nucleotide sequence: TGTGCCAGCAGTTTATCGGGACTAGCGGGAGTGCTCAATGAGCAGTTCTTC. The chain uses TRBV28 and TRBJ2-1, with 14 positions matching TRBD2. This CDR3 is 17 amino acids long. V gave up 1 base and J gave up 6 bases; unmatched junction bases: 5. The V gene's germline CDR1 is MDHEN and CDR2 SYDVKM.

In DNA, the CDR3 is TGTGCCAGCAGCTTGGCGACAGGTGAAGCTTTCTTT. This codes for CASSLATGEAFF. The V call is TRBV5-6, the J call TRBJ1-1; possible D gene TRBD1, 6 bases. Trimming shortened V by 0 bases and J by 7 bases, and 7 bases separated the two germline ends. The CDR3 has 12 residues. CDR1 SGHDT and CDR2 YYEEEE come from the germline V gene.

The V call is TRBV6-1, the J call TRBJ2-5; 10 bases match TRBD1. Per germline, CDR1 MNHNS and CDR2 SASEGT. The CDR3 runs 16 residues. J was trimmed by 5 bases and V by 0 bases; bases with no gene match: 6. The CDR3 coding sequence is TGTGCCAGCAGTGAAGCCTTTTGGACAGGGGGGGAGACCCAGTACTTC. The encoded protein is CASSEAFWTGGETQYF.

The table lists this clone with many counts. The chain uses TRBV6-5 and TRBJ2-1; TRBD2 agrees at 8 bases. The CDR3 has 14 residues. Germline trimming cut 5 bases from V and 3 bases from J; bases unmatched to any gene: 3. Germline loops: CDR1 MNHEY, CDR2 SVGAGI. The CDR3 DNA sequence: TGTGCCAGCAGTCGGGGGGGCGACTACAATGAGCAGTTCTTC. Its translation: CASSRGGDYNEQFF.

The J gene is TRBJ1-1, the V gene TRBV19; a weak D match, TRBD1 (5 bases). The CDR3 is made up of 11 amino acids. V gave up 3 bases and J gave up 11 bases, with 10 bases separating them. The germline CDR1 and CDR2 sequences are LNHDA and SQIVND (reference sequence). For the CDR3, the DNA is TGTGCCAGTAGTATGGGACTACGGGCTTTCTTT. This codes for CASSMGLRAFF.

This clone was picked up a small number of times. The V and J genes are TRBV7-6 and TRBJ2-1, with TRBD2 matching 7 bases. Losses at the gene ends were 3 bases for V and 3 bases for J; bases not matched to a gene: 5. The CDR3 spans 15 residues. Germline CDR1 and CDR2: SGHVS and FNYEAQ. Here the CDR3 reads CASSFRAGVYNEQFF. The CDR3 DNA reads as TGTGCCAGCAGCTTTCGGGCGGGGGTCTACAATGAGCAGTTCTTC.

V is TRBV20-1 and J is TRBJ1-1, with 9 bases that match TRBD1. V lost 3 bases and J lost 14; bases outside the gene matches: 7. Germline V gene sequence: CDR1 DFQATT, CDR2 SNEGSKA (reference sequence). The CDR3 is 11 residues long. The CDR3 sequence: CSASPDRGWFF. The CDR3 DNA follows: TGCAGTGCTAGCCCGGACAGGGGATGGTTCTTT.

The chain uses TRBV6-5 and TRBJ1-4, with D maybe TRBD1 (5 bases). This CDR3 is 15 amino acids long. The ends were cut back, 1 base at V and 5 bases at J, with 11 bases in the middle. Germline V gene data show CDR1 as MNHEY and CDR2 as SVGAGI. CDR3 in DNA: TGTGCCAGCAGTTACTTGGAGGGGAGGAATGAAAAACTGTTTTTT. Its translation: CASSYLEGRNEKLFF.

V is TRBV5-4 and J is TRBJ2-6, with D possibly being TRBD2 (5 bases). The ends were cut back, 4 bases at V and 1 base at J, with 9 bases in the middle. Germline V CDR1 and CDR2: SGHNT, YYREEE (reference sequence). The CDR3 consists of 15 residues. CDR3 sequence reads: CASSPRVSGANVLTF. The CDR3 region has the DNA TGTGCCAGCAGCCCGAGGGTATCTGGGGCCAACGTCCTGACTTTC.

This chain links TRBV5-6 with TRBJ1-1, with TRBD1 matching over 8 bases. The trim removed 4 bases at V and 4 bases at J, leaving 6 bases unmatched. Germline CDR1 and CDR2: SGHDT and YYEEEE. The CDR3 runs to 14 residues. The CDR3 sequence: CASSQGALTTEAFF. DNA of the CDR3: TGTGCCAGCAGCCAGGGGGCCTTAACCACTGAAGCTTTCTTT. Supplemented by reference TRBV5-6 and TRBJ1-1, the full variable domain reads DAGVTQSPTHLIKTRGQQVTLRCSPKSGHDTVSWYQQALGQGPQFIFQYYEEEERQRGNFPDRFSGHQFPNYSSELNVNALLLGDSALYLCASSQGALTTEAFFGQGTRLTVV.

This clone has a single count. The V gene is TRBV5-1, the J gene TRBJ2-1; TRBD2 agrees at 11 bases. Germline values: CDR1 SGHRS, CDR2 YFSETQ. This CDR3 spans 15 amino acids. The J segment lost 4 bases and the V segment lost 1 base, leaving 1 base of the junction unmatched. The CDR3 region is CASSLTSGGYNEQFF. CDR3 sequence (DNA): TGCGCCAGCAGCTTGACTAGCGGGGGATACAATGAGCAGTTCTTC.

The V gene is TRBV5-1, the J gene TRBJ2-3, with D tentatively TRBD1 (6 bases). Germline-derived CDR1 and CDR2 are SGHRS and YFSETQ. V was trimmed by 1 base and J by 0 bases, leaving 9 bases between them. This CDR3 contains 15 residues. The CDR3 sequence is CASSLTGISTDTQYF. The DNA for the CDR3 is TGCGCCAGCAGCTTGACAGGGATCAGCACAGATACGCAGTATTTT.